The present TCR beta chain was sequenced within a study of blood T cells in healthy people across ages. This CDR3 has 13 amino acids. V lost 7 bases and J 0 bases, leaving 9 bases between the germline ends. Germline V lookup: CDR1 MDHEN, CDR2 SYDVKM. A second roughly 7 to 11 cycle PCR used barcoded and J-beta primers. TCRdb used MiXCR to reprocess the 5' RACE reads, holding one entry per CDR3 protein. The table has under 2,000,000 distinct CDR3 sequences, around half seen once. Isolation yielded PBMCs, at least 6 million per sample, in every case. The chain joins TRBV28 to TRBJ2-5; no reliable D call. Sequencing used blood. This TCR came from a woman between 40 and 50 years old in good health. The CDR3, as DNA: TGTGCCAGCATGTCAGTACACCAAGAGACCCAGTACTTC. This translates into CASMSVHQETQYF.